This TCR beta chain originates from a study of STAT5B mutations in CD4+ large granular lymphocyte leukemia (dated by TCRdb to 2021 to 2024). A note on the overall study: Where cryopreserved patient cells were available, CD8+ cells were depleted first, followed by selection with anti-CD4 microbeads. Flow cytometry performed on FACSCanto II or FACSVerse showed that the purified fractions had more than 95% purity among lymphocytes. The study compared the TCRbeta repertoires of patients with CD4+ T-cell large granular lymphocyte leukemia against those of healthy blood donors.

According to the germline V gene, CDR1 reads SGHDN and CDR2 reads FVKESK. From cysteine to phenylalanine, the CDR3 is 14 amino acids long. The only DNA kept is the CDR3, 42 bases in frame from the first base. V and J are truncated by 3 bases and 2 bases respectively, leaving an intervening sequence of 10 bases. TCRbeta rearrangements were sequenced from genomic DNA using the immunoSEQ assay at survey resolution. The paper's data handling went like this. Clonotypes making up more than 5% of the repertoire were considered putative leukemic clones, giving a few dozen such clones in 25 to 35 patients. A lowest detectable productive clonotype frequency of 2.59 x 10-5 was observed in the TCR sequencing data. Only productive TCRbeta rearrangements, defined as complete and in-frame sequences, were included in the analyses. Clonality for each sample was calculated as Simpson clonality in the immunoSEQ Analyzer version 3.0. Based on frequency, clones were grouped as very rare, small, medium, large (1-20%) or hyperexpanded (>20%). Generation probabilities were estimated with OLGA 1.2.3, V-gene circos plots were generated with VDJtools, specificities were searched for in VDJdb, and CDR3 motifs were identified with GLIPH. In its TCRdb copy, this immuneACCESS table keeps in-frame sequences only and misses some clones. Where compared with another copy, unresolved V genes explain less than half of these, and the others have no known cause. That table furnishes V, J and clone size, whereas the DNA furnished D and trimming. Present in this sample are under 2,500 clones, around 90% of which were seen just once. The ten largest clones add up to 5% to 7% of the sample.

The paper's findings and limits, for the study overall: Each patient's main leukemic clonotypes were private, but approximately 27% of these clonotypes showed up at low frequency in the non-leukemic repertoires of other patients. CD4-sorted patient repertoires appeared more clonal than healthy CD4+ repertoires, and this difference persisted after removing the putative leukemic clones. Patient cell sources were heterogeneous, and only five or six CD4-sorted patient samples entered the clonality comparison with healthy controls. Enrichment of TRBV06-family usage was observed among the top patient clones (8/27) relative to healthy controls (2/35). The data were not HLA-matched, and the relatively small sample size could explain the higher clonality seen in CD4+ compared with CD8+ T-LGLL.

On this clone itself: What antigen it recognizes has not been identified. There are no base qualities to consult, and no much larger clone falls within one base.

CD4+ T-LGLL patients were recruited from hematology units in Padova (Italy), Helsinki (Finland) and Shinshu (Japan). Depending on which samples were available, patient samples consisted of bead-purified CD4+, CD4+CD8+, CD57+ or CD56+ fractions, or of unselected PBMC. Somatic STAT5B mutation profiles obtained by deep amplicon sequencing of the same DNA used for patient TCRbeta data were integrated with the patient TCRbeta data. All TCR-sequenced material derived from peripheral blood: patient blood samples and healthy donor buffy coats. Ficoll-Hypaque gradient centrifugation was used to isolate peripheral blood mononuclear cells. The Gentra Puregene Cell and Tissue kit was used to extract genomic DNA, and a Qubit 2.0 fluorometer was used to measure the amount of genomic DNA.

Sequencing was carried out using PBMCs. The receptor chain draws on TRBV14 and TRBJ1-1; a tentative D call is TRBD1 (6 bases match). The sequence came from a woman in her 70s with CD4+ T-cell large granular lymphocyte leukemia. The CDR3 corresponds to CASSHRGGNTEAFF. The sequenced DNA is TGTGCCAGCAGCCATCGAGGGGGTAACACTGAAGCTTTCTTT. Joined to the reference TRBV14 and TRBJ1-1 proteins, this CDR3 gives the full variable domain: EAGVTQFPSHSVIEKGQTVTLRCDPISGHDNLYWYRRVMGKEIKFLLHFVKESKQDESGMPNNRFLAERTGGTYSTLKVQPAELEDSGVYFCASSHRGGNTEAFFGQGTRLTVV.